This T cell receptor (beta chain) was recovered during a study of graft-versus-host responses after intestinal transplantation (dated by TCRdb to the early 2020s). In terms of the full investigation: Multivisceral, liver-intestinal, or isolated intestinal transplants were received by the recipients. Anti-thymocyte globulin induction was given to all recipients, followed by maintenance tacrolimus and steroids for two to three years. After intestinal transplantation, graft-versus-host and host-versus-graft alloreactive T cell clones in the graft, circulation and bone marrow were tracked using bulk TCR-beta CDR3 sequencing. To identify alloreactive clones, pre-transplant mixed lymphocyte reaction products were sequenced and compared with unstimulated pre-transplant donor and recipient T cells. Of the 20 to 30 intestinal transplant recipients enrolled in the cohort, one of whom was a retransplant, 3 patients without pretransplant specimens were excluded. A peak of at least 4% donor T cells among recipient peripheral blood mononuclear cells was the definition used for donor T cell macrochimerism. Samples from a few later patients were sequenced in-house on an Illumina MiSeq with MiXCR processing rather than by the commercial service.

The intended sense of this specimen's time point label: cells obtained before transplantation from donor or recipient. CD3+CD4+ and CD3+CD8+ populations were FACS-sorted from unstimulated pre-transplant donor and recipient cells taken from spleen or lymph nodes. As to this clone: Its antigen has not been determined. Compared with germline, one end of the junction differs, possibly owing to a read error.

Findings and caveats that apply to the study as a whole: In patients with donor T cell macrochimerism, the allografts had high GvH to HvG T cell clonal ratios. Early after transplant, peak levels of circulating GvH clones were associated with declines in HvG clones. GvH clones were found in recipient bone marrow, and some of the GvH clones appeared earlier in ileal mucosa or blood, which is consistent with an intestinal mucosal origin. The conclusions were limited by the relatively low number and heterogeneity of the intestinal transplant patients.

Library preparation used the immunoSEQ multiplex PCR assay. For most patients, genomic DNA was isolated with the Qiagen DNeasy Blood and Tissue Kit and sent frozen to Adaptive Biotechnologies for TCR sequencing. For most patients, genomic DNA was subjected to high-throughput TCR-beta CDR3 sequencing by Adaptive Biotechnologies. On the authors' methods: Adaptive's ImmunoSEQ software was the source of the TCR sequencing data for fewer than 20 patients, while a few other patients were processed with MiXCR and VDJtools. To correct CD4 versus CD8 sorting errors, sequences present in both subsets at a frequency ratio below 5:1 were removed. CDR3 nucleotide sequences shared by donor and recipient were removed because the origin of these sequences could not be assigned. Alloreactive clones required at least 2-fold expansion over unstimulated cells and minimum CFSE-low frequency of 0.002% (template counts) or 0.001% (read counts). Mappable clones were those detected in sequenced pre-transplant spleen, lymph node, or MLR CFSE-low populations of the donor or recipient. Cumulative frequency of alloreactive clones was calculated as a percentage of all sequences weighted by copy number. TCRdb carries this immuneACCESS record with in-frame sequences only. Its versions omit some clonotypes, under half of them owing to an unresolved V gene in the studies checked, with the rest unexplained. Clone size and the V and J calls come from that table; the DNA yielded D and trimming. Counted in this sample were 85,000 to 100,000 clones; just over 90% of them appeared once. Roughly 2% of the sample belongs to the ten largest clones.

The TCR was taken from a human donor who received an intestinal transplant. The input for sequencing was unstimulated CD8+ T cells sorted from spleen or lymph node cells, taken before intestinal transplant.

The nucleotides are TGTGCCAGTACCACGACAGGTCGGCGGGCCTTC. Its translation is CASTTTGRRAF. Recombination joined TRBV19 with TRBJ1-2; TRBD1 is a possible D gene, resting on 6 matching bases. The germline V gene (reference sequence) supplies CDR1 LNHDA and CDR2 SQIVND. From its cysteine to its phenylalanine, the CDR3 spans 11 amino acids. Only the CDR3 DNA is retained, 33 bases long and in frame from the first base.